This T cell receptor (beta chain) comes out of a study of blood T cell repertoires in COVID-19. The CDR3 sequence is 15 residues long. The germline V gene encodes CDR1 SGDLS and CDR2 YYNGEE. Deletions cut 4 bases from V and 2 bases from J, with 15 bases between. As originally analysed: The assay estimated nucleated cells by amplifying reference gene primers. Measured with immunoSEQ multiplex PCR; TCRdb has only the in-frame clones, and not every one. V, J and clone size were drawn from that table, and D and trimming were deduced from the DNA. Altogether over 25,000 clones are present, approximately 85% being singletons, with the ten largest covering under 20%.

The TCR sequence derives from a woman aged 60-75 years with active COVID-19. The sample comprised peripheral blood. The gene calls are TRBV9 and TRBJ1-1; no firm D call. The DNA of the CDR3 is TGTGCCAGCAGCCGCCTTTTGAGATTCAACACTGAAGCTTTCTTT. This translates into CASSRLLRFNTEAFF.